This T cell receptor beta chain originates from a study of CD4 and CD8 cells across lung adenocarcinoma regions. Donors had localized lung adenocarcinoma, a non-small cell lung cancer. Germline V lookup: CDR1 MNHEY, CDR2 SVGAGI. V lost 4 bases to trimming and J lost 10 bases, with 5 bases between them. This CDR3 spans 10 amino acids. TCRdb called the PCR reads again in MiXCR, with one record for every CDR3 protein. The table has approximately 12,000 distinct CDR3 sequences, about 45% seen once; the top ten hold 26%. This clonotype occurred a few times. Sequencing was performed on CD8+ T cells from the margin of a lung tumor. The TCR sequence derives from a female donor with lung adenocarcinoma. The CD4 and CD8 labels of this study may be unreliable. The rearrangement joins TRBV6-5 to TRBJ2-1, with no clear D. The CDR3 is CASSSREQFF. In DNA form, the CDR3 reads TGTGCCAGCAGTTCACGCGAGCAGTTCTTC.